This T cell receptor (beta chain) was documented in a study of response to subunit inactivated influenza vaccine. V was cut by 0 bases and J by 3 bases, with 6 bases left in between. The CDR3 loop spans 13 amino acids. The germline V gene has CDR1 SGHVS and CDR2 FNYEAQ. TCRdb fed the RT-PCR reads into MiXCR, producing one record per CDR3 protein. The table records 180,000 or so distinct CDR3 sequences, less than 15% of them present only once. The data also belong to a second study, concerning T cells expressing NK-cell markers. That report adds: TCR beta cDNA was made by 5'RACE template switching with UMIs. One of the eight sequenced donors was seronegative, whereas the other seven were HCMV-seropositive. In a handful of donors, dominant NKG2C+ clonotypes were roughly 1.0-8% of CD8+ T cells. These same clonotypes (in several donors) also led the CD3+CD56-NKG2C+ fraction.

The chain uses TRBV7-6 and TRBJ2-7; D unclear. The sample consisted of CD8+ T cells sorted from PBMCs, taken 11 to 12 days after vaccination. The source is a man aged 50-60 years who received an inactivated influenza vaccine. CDR3 sequence: CASSLAGHYEQYF. The CDR3 DNA follows: TGTGCCAGCAGCTTAGCGGGCCACTACGAGCAGTACTTC.